This is a list of T cell receptor beta chains from one sample in a study of esophageal squamous cell carcinoma under preoperative chemotherapy. One entry per CDR3 protein, called by TCRdb with MiXCR from the PCR reads. The table includes some 16,000 distinct CDR3 sequences, 60% detected once. Sample acquisition took place from a patient given preoperative chemotherapy. These receptors all come from a human donor with esophageal squamous cell carcinoma. The donor label of this sample is uncertain. The CDR3 runs from the conserved cysteine through the conserved F or W. The D gene is left open where the match is weak. Part of the rows lack a size; the others show once, few, many or a class for expanded clones.

clone_size d_call j_call v_call cdr3_nt cdr3_aa
. TRBD2 TRBJ2-3 TRBV6-1 TGTGCCAGCAGGGGGAACGGGGGGGACGACGAAGAGACCCAGTATTTC CASRGNGGDDEETQYF
few . TRBJ1-4 TRBV6-1 TGTGCCAGCAGCCCCTCCCCCAGACGTCTCCTTGATGAAAAACTGTTTTTT CASSPSPRRLLDEKLFF
few . TRBJ1-2 TRBV6-5 TGTGCCAGCAGTTGGACAGACTCTGGGTATGGCTACACCTTC CASSWTDSGYGYTF
. TRBD1 TRBJ1-2 TRBV4-1 TGCGCCAGCACTAATGGGACAGGGGGCTATGGCTACACCTTC CASTNGTGGYGYTF
few TRBD1 TRBJ2-5 TRBV7-2 TGTGCCAGCAGCTTAGCCGGGACAGGGTCCTACAATGAGCAGTACTTC CASSLAGTGSYNEQYF
. . TRBJ2-3 TRBV6-1 TGTGCCAGCAGGGGGGGGCAGGTCAAAAATACTCAGTATTTC CASRGGQVKNTQYF
. TRBD2 TRBJ2-3 TRBV6-1 TGTGCCAGCAGGGGATGGGGGGGACGTGGGACAGATACGCAGTATTTT CASRGWGGRGTDTQYF
. . TRBJ2-4 TRBV6-4 TGTGGCAGCAGTCCGGGGGTGGGAGCCAAAAACACGCAGTACTTC CGSSPGVGAKNTQYF
. TRBD2 TRBJ2-7 TRBV12-3/TRBV12-4 TGTGCCAGCAGTTTCGGGCGGGAGATCTACGAGCAGTACTTC CASSFGREIYEQYF
. TRBD2 TRBJ2-3 TRBV6-1 TGTGCCGGCGCGGGGCGGGGGGCCAAAGACACGCAGTATTTT CAGAGRGAKDTQYF
many . TRBJ2-7 TRBV6-1 TGTGCCAGCAGTGAAGCAGCAACAAGCTCCTACGAGCAGTACTTC CASSEAATSSYEQYF
. . TRBJ2-3 TRBV6-1 TGTGCCAGCAGTATCCGACAGTCAGATACGCAGTATTTT CASSIRQSDTQYF
. TRBD2 TRBJ2-3 TRBV12-3/TRBV12-4 TGTGCCAGCGGGGCTTACGGGGGGGGAGACCCAGATACCCAGTATTTT CASGAYGGGDPDTQYF
. . TRBJ2-7 TRBV4-1 TGCGCCAGCAGCTACCGGTTACAGACAGGCACAGATACGCAGTACTTC CASSYRLQTGTDTQYF
. . TRBJ2-1 TRBV5-1 TGCGCCAGCAGCCCGGAGGGAGTCGGCTACAATGAGCAGTTCTTC CASSPEGVGYNEQFF
. . TRBJ2-7 TRBV10-3 TGTGGGGGCCACTCCCAAGGGACGCAGTACTTC CGGHSQGTQYF
. . TRBJ2-3 TRBV6-1 TGTGCCAGCAGTGTGGTTGTTGGCACCGGGAAGCAGTATTTT CASSVVVGTGKQYF
. . TRBJ2-4 TRBV6-1 TGTGCCAGCAGTGAAGCTGCGGGGAAAGGGCTTCGAGACAAAAACACTCAGTACTTC CASSEAAGKGLRDKNTQYF
medium-sized . TRBJ2-5 TRBV6-1 TGTGCCAGCAGTGAAGGGACGGGGTGGGAGACCCAGTACTTC CASSEGTGWETQYF
. . TRBJ2-3 TRBV7-2 TGTGCGGGCAAAAGGGGGATCGACCAAGAGACGCAGTATTTT CAGKRGIDQETQYF
. . TRBJ2-4 TRBV6-1 TGTGCCAGCAGTGGCAAGGAGGGGGGAGCCAAAGACACGCAGTATTTC CASSGKEGGAKDTQYF
. . TRBJ2-3 TRBV6-1 TGTGCCAGGGGTGTGCAGGGTGTGAGCACAGATAAGCAGTATTTT CARGVQGVSTDKQYF
medium-sized . TRBJ1-1 TRBV6-5 TGTGCCAGCAGTTACTCCCCCTGGGGGCAGACGATGAACACTGAAGCTTTCTTT CASSYSPWGQTMNTEAFF
. TRBD2 TRBJ2-4 TRBV12-3/TRBV12-4 TGTGCCAGCAGTTTCCAGGGAGGGAACATTCAGTACTTC CASSFQGGNIQYF
. . TRBJ2-3 TRBV6-4 TGTGCCACCAGCACAGATACGCAGTATTTT CATSTDTQYF
medium-sized . TRBJ2-5 TRBV6-1 TGTGCCAGCTGGTGGGGACTCCAAGAGACCCAGTACTTC CASWWGLQETQYF